The clone carrying this TCR beta chain was counted only a few times. The antigen is not known. This specimen comes from a study of T cell repertoires in cytomegalovirus infection. At the level of the study: Use of recently identified HLA-C-restricted and well-studied HLA-B-restricted CMV epitopes was part of the study. TCR beta signatures that were public indicated CMV infection and matching HLA type. Findings of the study overall: Dominating the ex vivo response were HLA-C-restricted CMV-specific TCR beta clonotypes. CMV carriers with the relevant HLA were identified by cumulative public TCR beta family frequency.

Each CDR3 protein is one row after TCRdb ran MiXCR on the reads. The sample has around 800,000 distinct CDR3 sequences, less than 35% seen once. V dropped 6 bases and J dropped 14; count of bases not matched to a gene: 11. This CDR3 spans 14 amino acids. CDR1 and CDR2 from the germline V gene are ENHRY and SYGVKD. The gene calls are TRBV10-3 and TRBJ1-6; 9 nucleotides agree with TRBD1. This sequence was found in a human donor in good health (CMV status not recorded). Some clones in this sample may be carry-over from other donors' samples. Sequences were derived from cultured CD8+ T cells from PBMCs, sampled from culture after CMV antigen stimulation. CDR3 coding DNA: TGTGCCATCAGCGATCGGGACAGGGAGCCGGCCCTCCACTTT. It is translated as CAISDRDREPALHF.